This paragraph reports one TCR beta chain. Its target is not known. This may stem from a read error, because a much larger clone lies one nucleotide away. The trim removed 10 bases at V and 6 bases at J, leaving 12 bases unmatched. The length of the CDR3 is 14 residues. Germline values: CDR1 SGHVS, CDR2 FQNEAQ. MiXCR, applied by TCRdb to the reads, yields one record per CDR3 protein. The table shows hundreds of thousands of distinct CDR3 sequences, with about a third occurring only once. This sample was taken from a study of T cell repertoires in cytomegalovirus infection. Study conclusions and caveats: HLA-C-restricted, CMV-specific TCR beta clonotypes were dominant ex vivo.

This TCR was sampled from a human donor in good health (CMV status not recorded). Some clones in this sample may be carry-over from other donors' samples. The sequenced sample consisted of PBMCs. The J gene is TRBJ1-5, the V gene TRBV7-8, with 7 bases lining up with TRBD1. The CDR3 sequence is CATTVSGGGQPQHF. CDR3 DNA sequence: TGTGCCACCACTGTCTCAGGGGGAGGTCAGCCCCAGCATTTT.